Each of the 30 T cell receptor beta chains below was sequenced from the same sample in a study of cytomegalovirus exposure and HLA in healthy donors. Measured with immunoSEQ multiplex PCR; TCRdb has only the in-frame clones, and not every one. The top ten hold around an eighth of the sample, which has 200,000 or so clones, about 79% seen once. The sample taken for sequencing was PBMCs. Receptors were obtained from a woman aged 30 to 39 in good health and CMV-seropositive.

CDR3 region: CASSRDRVISGELFF. For the CDR3, the DNA is TGTGCCAGCAGCCGGGACAGGGTAATATCCGGGGAGCTGTTTTTT. This chain uses TRBV11-3 with TRBJ2-2; TRBD1 matches at 9 bases. The CDR3 is 15 amino acids. Germline CDR1 SGHNT, CDR2 YENEEA. The V segment lost 5 bases and the J segment 6 bases; nucleotides outside the gene matches: 7. Supplemented by reference TRBV11-3 and TRBJ2-2, the full variable domain reads EAGVVQSPRYKIIEKKQPVAFWCNPISGHNTLYWYLQNLGQGPELLIRYENEEAVDDSQLPKDRFSAERLKGVDSTLKIQPAELGDSAVYLCASSRDRVISGELFFGEGSRLTVL.

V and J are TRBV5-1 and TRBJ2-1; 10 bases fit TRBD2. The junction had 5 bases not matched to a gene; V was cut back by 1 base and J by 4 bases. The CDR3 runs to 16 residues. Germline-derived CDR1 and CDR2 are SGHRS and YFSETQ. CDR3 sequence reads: CASSLSLAGGYNEQFF. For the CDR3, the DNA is TGCGCCAGCAGCTTGAGTTTAGCGGGAGGATACAATGAGCAGTTCTTC.

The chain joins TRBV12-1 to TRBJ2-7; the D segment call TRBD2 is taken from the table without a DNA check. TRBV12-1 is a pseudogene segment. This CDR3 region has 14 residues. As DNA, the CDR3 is TGTGCCAGCAGCTCTAGCGGGAAGGTCTACGAGCAGTACTTC. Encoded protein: CASSSSGKVYEQYF.

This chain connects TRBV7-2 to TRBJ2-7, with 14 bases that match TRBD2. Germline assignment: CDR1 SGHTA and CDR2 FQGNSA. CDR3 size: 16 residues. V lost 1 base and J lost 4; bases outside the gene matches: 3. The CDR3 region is CASSLVGTSGSYEQYF. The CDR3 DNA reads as TGTGCCAGCAGCTTAGTGGGGACTAGCGGGAGTTACGAGCAGTACTTC.

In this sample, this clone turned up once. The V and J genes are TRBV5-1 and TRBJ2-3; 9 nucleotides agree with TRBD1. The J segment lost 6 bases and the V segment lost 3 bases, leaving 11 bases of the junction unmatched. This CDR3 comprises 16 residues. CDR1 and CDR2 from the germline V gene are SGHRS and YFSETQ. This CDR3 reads CASSSEDRGGQDTQYF. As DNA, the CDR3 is TGCGCCAGCAGCTCGGAGGACAGGGGAGGTCAGGATACGCAGTATTTT.

DNA of the CDR3: TGTGCCAGCAGCGTATTGGCTAGCCAAAACAATGAGCAGTTCTTC. Translating it yields CASSVLASQNNEQFF. The chain links TRBV9 to TRBJ2-1, with D possibly being TRBD2 (5 bases). The V gene lost 1 base and the J gene lost 5 bases, with 13 bases spanning the gap. Germline-derived CDR1 and CDR2 are SGDLS and YYNGEE. This CDR3 has 15 residues.

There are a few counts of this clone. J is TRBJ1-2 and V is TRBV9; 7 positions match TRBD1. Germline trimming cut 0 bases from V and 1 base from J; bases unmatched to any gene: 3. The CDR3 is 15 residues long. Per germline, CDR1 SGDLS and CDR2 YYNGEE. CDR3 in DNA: TGTGCCAGCAGCGTAGGCCCAGGGGGTAACTATGGCTACACCTTC. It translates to CASSVGPGGNYGYTF.

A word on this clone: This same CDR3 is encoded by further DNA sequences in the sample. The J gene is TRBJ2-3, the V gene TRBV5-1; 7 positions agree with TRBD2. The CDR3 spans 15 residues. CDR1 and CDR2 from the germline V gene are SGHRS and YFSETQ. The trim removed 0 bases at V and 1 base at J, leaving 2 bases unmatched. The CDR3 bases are TGCGCCAGCAGCTTGGGGCTAGCGGGCACAGATACGCAGTATTTT. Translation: CASSLGLAGTDTQYF. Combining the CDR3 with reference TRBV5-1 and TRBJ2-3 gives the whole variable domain KAGVTQTPRYLIKTRGQQVTLSCSPISGHRSVSWYQQTPGQGLQFLFEYFSETQRNKGNFPGRFSGRQFSNSRSEMNVSTLELGDSALYLCASSLGLAGTDTQYFGPGTRLTVL.

The CDR3 sequence: CASTRLAGVPEQFF. For the CDR3, the DNA is TGTGCCAGCACCCGACTAGCGGGAGTTCCTGAGCAGTTCTTC. V gene TRBV28 combines with J gene TRBJ2-1; TRBD2 agrees at 12 bases. The CDR3 spans 14 residues. CDR1 and CDR2 (germline): MDHEN, SYDVKM. J gave up 9 bases and V 7 bases, and 7 bases lay outside the gene matches.

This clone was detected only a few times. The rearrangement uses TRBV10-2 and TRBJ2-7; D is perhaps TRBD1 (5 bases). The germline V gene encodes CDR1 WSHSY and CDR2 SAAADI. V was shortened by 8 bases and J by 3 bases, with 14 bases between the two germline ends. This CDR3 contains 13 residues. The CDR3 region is CASATDRIYEQYF. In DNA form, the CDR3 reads TGCGCCAGCGCAACCGACAGAATCTACGAGCAGTACTTC.

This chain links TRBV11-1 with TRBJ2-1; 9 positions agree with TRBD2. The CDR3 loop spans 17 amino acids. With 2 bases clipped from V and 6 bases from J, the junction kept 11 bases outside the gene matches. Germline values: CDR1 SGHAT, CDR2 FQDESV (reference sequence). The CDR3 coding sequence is TGTGCCAGCAGCTTACTGAAAACTAGCGGGCCCTCCAATGAGCAGTTCTTC. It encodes CASSLLKTSGPSNEQFF.

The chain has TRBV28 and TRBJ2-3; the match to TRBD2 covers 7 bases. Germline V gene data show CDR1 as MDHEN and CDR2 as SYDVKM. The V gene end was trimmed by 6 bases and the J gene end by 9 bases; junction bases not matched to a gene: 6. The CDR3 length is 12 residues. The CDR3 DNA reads TGTGCCAGCAGACCTGCGGGACTAACGCAGTATTTT. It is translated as CASRPAGLTQYF.

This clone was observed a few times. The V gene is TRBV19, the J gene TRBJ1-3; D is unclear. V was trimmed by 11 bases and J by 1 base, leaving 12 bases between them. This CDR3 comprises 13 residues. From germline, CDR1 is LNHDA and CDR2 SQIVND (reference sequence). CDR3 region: CAPPEESGNTIYF. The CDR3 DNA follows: TGTGCCCCCCCCGAGGAATCTGGAAACACCATATATTTT.

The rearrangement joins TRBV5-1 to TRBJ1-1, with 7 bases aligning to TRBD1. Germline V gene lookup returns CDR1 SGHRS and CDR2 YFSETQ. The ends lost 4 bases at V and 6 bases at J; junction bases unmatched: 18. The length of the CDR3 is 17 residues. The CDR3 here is CASSPGQITPQLSEAFF. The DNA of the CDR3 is TGCGCCAGCAGCCCGGGACAGATTACGCCCCAATTGTCTGAAGCTTTCTTT.

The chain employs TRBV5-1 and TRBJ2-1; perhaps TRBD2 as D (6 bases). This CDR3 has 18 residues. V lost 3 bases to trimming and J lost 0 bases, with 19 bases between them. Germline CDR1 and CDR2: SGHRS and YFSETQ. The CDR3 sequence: CASSSPAGHGSSYNEQFF. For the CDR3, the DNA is TGCGCCAGCAGCTCCCCGGCCGGTCACGGGAGCTCCTACAATGAGCAGTTCTTC. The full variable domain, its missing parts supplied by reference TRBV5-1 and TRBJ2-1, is KAGVTQTPRYLIKTRGQQVTLSCSPISGHRSVSWYQQTPGQGLQFLFEYFSETQRNKGNFPGRFSGRQFSNSRSEMNVSTLELGDSALYLCASSSPAGHGSSYNEQFFGPGTRLTVL.

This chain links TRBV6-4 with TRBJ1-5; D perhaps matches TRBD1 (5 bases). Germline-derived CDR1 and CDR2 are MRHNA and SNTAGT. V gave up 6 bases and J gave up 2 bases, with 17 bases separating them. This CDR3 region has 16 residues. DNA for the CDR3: TGTGCCAGCAGATGGCGGGGGGAAGTAGGCAATCAGCCCCAGCATTTT. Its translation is CASRWRGEVGNQPQHF.

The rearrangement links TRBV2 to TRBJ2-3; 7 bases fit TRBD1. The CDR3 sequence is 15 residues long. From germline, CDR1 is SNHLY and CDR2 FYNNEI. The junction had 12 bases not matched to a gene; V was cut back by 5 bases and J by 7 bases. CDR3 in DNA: TGTGCCAGCAGTCCCCAGACAGGGTACTCCCATACGCAGTATTTT. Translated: CASSPQTGYSHTQYF.

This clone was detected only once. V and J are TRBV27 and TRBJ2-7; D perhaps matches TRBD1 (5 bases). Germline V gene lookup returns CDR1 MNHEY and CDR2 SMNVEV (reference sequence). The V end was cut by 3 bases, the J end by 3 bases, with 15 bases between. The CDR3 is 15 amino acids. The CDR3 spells CASSLGSGNYYEQYF. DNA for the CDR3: TGTGCCAGCAGTTTGGGGTCAGGGAATTACTACGAGCAGTACTTC.

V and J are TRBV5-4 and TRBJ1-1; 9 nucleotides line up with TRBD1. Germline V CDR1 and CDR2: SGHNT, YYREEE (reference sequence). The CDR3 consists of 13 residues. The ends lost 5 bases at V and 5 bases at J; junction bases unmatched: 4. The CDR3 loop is CASSWDRETEAFF. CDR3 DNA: TGTGCCAGCAGTTGGGACAGGGAAACTGAAGCTTTCTTT.

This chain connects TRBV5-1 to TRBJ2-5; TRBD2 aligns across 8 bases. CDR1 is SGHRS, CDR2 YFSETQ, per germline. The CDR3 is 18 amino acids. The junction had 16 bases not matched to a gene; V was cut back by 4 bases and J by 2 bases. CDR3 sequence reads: CASSLGLAGVTRQETQYF. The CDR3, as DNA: TGCGCCAGCAGCCTAGGGCTAGCGGGCGTCACCAGGCAAGAGACCCAGTACTTC.

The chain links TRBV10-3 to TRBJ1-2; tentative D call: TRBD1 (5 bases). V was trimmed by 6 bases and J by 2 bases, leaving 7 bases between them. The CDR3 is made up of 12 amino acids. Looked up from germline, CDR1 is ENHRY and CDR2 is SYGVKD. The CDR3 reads CAIRDSNYGYTF. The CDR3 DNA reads TGTGCCATCAGAGACAGCAACTATGGCTACACCTTC.

The CDR3 region is CASNPDRGRETQYF. CDR3 coding DNA: TGTGCCAGCAATCCAGACAGGGGGCGAGAGACCCAGTACTTC. V usage is TRBV6-5 and J usage is TRBJ2-5; 10 positions agree with TRBD1. Trimming took 7 bases from V and 4 from J; bases not matched to a gene: 6. CDR3 length equals 14 residues. Germline CDR1 is MNHEY and CDR2 is SVGAGI.

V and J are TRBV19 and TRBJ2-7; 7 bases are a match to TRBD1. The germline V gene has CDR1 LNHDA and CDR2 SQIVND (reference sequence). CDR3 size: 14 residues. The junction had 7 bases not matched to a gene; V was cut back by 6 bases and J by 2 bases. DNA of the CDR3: TGTGCCAGTAGCGACAGGGACCTAACCTACGAGCAGTACTTC. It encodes CASSDRDLTYEQYF.

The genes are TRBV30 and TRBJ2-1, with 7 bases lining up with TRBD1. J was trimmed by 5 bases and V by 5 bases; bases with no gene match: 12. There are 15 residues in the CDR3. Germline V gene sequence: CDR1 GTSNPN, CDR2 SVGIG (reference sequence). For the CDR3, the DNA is TGTGCCTGGTTTAGGGCAGGGGGTTTTGACAATGAGCAGTTCTTC. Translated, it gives CAWFRAGGFDNEQFF. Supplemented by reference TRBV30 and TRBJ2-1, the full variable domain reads SQTIHQWPATLVQPVGSPLSLECTVEGTSNPNLYWYRQAAGRGLQLLFYSVGIGQISSEVPQNLSASRPQDRQFILSSKKLLLSDSGFYLCAWFRAGGFDNEQFFGPGTRLTVL.

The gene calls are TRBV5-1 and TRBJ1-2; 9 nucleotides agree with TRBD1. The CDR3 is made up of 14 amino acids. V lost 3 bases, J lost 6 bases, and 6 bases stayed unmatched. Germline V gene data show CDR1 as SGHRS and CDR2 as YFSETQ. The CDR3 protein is CASSYRDRADGYTF. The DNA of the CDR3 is TGCGCCAGCAGCTACCGGGACAGGGCGGATGGCTACACCTTC. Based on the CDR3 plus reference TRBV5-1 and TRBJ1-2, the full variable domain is KAGVTQTPRYLIKTRGQQVTLSCSPISGHRSVSWYQQTPGQGLQFLFEYFSETQRNKGNFPGRFSGRQFSNSRSEMNVSTLELGDSALYLCASSYRDRADGYTFGSGTRLTVV.

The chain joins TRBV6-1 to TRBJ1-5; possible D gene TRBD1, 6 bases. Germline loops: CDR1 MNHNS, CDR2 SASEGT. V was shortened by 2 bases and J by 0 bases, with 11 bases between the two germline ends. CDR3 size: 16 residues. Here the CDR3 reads CASSERTVYSNQPQHF. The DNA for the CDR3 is TGTGCCAGCAGTGAAAGGACAGTTTATAGCAATCAGCCCCAGCATTTT.

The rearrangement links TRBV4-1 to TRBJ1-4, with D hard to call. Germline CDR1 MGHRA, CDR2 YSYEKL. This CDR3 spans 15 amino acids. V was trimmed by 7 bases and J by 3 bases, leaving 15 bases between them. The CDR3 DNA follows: TGCGCCAGCAACCGCGCCGGGGAGGCTAATGAAAAACTGTTTTTT. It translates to CASNRAGEANEKLFF.

CDR3 nucleotide sequence: TGTGCCAGCAGTCCTTACTGGACTAGCGTCGATCCAGAGACCCAGTACTTC. Translation: CASSPYWTSVDPETQYF. J is TRBJ2-5 and V is TRBV28, with 9 nucleotides matching TRBD2. CDR3 length: 17 amino acids. V trimming: 5 bases; J trimming: 4 bases; junction bases outside the gene matches: 14. Germline CDR1 and CDR2: MDHEN and SYDVKM.

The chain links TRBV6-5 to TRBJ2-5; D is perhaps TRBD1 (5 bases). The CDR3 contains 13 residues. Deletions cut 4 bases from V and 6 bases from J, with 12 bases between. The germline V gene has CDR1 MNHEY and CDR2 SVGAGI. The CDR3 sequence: CASSSDTRQTQYF. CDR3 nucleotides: TGTGCCAGCAGTTCGGACACACGGCAGACCCAGTACTTC.

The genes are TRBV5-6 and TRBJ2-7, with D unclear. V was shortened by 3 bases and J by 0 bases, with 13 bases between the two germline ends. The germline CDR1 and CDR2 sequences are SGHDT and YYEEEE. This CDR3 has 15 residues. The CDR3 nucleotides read TGTGCCAGCAGCTCCGTCCCCTTTAGCTCCTACGAGCAGTACTTC. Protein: CASSSVPFSSYEQYF.